Listed below are T cell receptor beta chains from one sample, sequenced in a study of T-cell memory formation after mild COVID-19. TCRdb independently ran MiXCR on the 5' RACE reads; one entry per CDR3 protein. Of 550,000 to 700,000 distinct CDR3 sequences listed, 15% to 20% are singletons. The sequencing input was PBMCs or a T cell subset sorted from them (not recorded which). The receptors shown here come from an adult woman who had mild COVID-19 (a few samples of this study predate the infection). Cell type and time point are not known. CDR3s include the opening cysteine and the closing phenylalanine or tryptophan. Fields, in order: V gene, J gene, D gene, clone size, CDR3 DNA, CDR3 protein. D genes are given only for firm matches. Some rows have no size entry. The others give once, few or many, or a class for an expanded clone.

v_gene: TRBV4-1; j_gene: TRBJ2-2; d_gene: -; abundance: few; CDR3nt: TGCGCCAGCAGCCATCCGACCGGGGAGCTGTTTTTT; CDR3aa: CASSHPTGELFF
v_gene: TRBV5-6; j_gene: TRBJ1-1; d_gene: -; abundance: few; CDR3nt: TGTGCCAGCAGCTTGTGGGCTCTAATGAACACTGAAGCTTTCTTT; CDR3aa: CASSLWALMNTEAFF
v_gene: TRBV2; j_gene: TRBJ2-7; d_gene: -; abundance: -; CDR3nt: TGTGCCAGCAGTGATTACGGCGAGCAGTACTTC; CDR3aa: CASSDYGEQYF
v_gene: TRBV5-1; j_gene: TRBJ1-2; d_gene: -; abundance: -; CDR3nt: TGCGCCAGCAGCCCTGGGGGGGTTGCCTATGGCTACACCTTC; CDR3aa: CASSPGGVAYGYTF
v_gene: TRBV29-1; j_gene: TRBJ2-7; d_gene: TRBD1; abundance: -; CDR3nt: TGCAGCGTTGAAGAGGGGACAGGGGGCGTCGAGCAGTACTTC; CDR3aa: CSVEEGTGGVEQYF
v_gene: TRBV7-9; j_gene: TRBJ2-7; d_gene: -; abundance: -; CDR3nt: TGTGCCAGCAGCAGAGGAATTTTGGACGAGCAGTACTTC; CDR3aa: CASSRGILDEQYF
v_gene: TRBV5-1; j_gene: TRBJ1-1; d_gene: -; abundance: -; CDR3nt: TGCGCCAGCAGCTTGTCGGGGTTCGCTGAAGCTTTCTTT; CDR3aa: CASSLSGFAEAFF
v_gene: TRBV4-3; j_gene: TRBJ2-1; d_gene: -; abundance: -; CDR3nt: TGCGCCAGCAGCCCGAGACTAGGCGTTAACAATGAGCAGTTCTTC; CDR3aa: CASSPRLGVNNEQFF
v_gene: TRBV5-1; j_gene: TRBJ2-1; d_gene: TRBD1; abundance: few; CDR3nt: TGCGCCAGCAGCTTGCCACAGGGGGAAATCAATGAGCAGTTCTTC; CDR3aa: CASSLPQGEINEQFF
v_gene: TRBV7-2; j_gene: TRBJ2-7; d_gene: TRBD2; abundance: -; CDR3nt: TGTGCCAGCAGCTTAGAGGAGCGGGGGCACGAGCAGTACTTC; CDR3aa: CASSLEERGHEQYF